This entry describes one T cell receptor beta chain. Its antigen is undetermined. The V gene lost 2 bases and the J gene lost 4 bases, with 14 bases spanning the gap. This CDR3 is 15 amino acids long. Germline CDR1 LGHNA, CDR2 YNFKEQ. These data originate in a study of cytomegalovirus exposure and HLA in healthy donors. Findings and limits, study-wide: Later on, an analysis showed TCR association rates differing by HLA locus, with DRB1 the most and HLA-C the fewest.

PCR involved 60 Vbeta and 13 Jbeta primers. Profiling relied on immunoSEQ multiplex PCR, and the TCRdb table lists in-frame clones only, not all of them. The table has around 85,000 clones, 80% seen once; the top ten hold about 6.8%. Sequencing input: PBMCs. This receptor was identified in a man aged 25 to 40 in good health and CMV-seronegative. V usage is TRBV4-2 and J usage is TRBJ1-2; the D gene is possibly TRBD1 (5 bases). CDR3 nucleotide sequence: TGTGCCAGCAGCCAATCGCGACAGCCTTCCTATGGCTACACCTTC. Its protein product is CASSQSRQPSYGYTF.